Below, one T cell receptor (beta chain) is given with its context. The protocol was immunoSEQ multiplex PCR, while the TCRdb copy is restricted to in-frame clones and leaves out a portion. The table has some 50,000 clones, about nine tenths seen once. Related graft donors supplied nonmyeloablative bone marrow transplants, and mixed chimerism was transient. Thawed PBMCs were FACS-sorted into unstimulated CD4+CD25+CD127- regulatory T cells, CD4+CD25- non-regulatory cells, CD4 and CD8 cells. Germline CDR1 reads SGDLS; CDR2 reads YYNGEE. V lost 0 bases to trimming and J lost 5 bases; unmatched junction nucleotides: 7. This CDR3 contains 15 residues. The entry originates in a study of Tregs in tolerant kidney transplant recipients.

This sample comprised CD8+ T cells from blood (PBMCs), obtained 12 months after the transplant. The sequence came from a human patient who received a combined kidney and bone marrow transplant. The graft donor may account for some of the T cells. The rearrangement uses TRBV9 and TRBJ2-7; 8 bases are shared with TRBD1. The CDR3 protein is CASSVGQGAGNEQYF. CDR3 DNA: TGTGCCAGCAGCGTAGGGCAGGGGGCGGGGAACGAGCAGTACTTC.